The next 8 T cell receptor beta chains were all read from a single sample in a study of T cells in Graves' hyperthyroidism and ophthalmopathy. Researchers took RNA transcripts and amplified the TCR beta CDR3 regions from them. The HTBI primer set served for first-round RT-PCR of the TCR CDR3. TCRdb re-called the multiplex PCR reads through MiXCR, storing one row per CDR3 protein. The sample lists fewer than 750,000 distinct CDR3 sequences, approximately 15% occurring once. Sequenced: blood. All receptors come from a woman aged 45 to 65 with Graves' ophthalmopathy.

The rearrangement joins TRBV15 to TRBJ1-3; the D is unclear. Between the trimmed V and J ends, which lost 0 bases and 0 bases, there was a span of 6 bases. This CDR3 has 15 amino acids. Germline CDR1 is LNHNV and CDR2 is YYDKDF (reference sequence). Written as DNA, the CDR3 is TGTGCCACCAGCAGAGAGTTCGGCTCTGGAAACACCATATATTTT. Amino acids: CATSREFGSGNTIYF.

This clonotype was observed many times. The genes are TRBV7-9 and TRBJ2-1, with 10 bases aligning to TRBD2. The CDR3 covers 16 residues. V shed 4 bases, J shed 3 bases, and the junction held 6 bases outside the gene matches. The germline V gene has CDR1 SEHNR and CDR2 FQNEAQ (reference sequence). For the CDR3, the DNA is TGTGCCAGCAGCTCCATACCTAGCGGGAGCTACAATGAGCAGTTCTTC. Its translation: CASSSIPSGSYNEQFF.

This chain uses TRBV30 with TRBJ2-2, with D unresolved. Trimming shortened V by 0 bases and J by 4 bases, and 9 bases separated the two germline ends. The CDR3 spans 14 residues. Germline CDR1 reads GTSNPN; CDR2 reads SVGIG (reference sequence). CDR3 protein: CAWSVRATTGELFF. The DNA for the CDR3 is TGTGCCTGGAGTGTACGTGCTACCACCGGGGAGCTGTTTTTT. Together with reference TRBV30 and TRBJ2-2, the CDR3 gives the full variable domain: SQTIHQWPATLVQPVGSPLSLECTVEGTSNPNLYWYRQAAGRGLQLLFYSVGIGQISSEVPQNLSASRPQDRQFILSSKKLLLSDSGFYLCAWSVRATTGELFFGEGSRLTVL.

This clonotype was picked up a small number of times. The rearrangement links TRBV15 to TRBJ2-1, with D perhaps being TRBD1 or TRBD2 (6 bases each). The V end was cut by 1 base, the J end by 0 bases, with 13 bases between. The CDR3 totals 17 residues. The V gene's germline CDR1 is LNHNV and CDR2 YYDKDF (reference sequence). CDR3 nucleotides: TGTGCCACCAGCAGAGGGGGGGCGGGCCGCTCCTACAATGAGCAGTTCTTC. It is translated as CATSRGGAGRSYNEQFF.

This chain joins TRBV7-8 and TRBJ1-3; D unresolved. This CDR3 is 18 amino acids long. In germline, CDR1 is SGHVS, CDR2 FQNEAQ. Trimming removed 5 bases at V and 4 bases at J, with 24 bases between. CDR3 loop: CASSRSRSRSLIGNTIYF. The CDR3 bases are TGTGCCAGCAGCCGTTCCCGATCCCGATCTCTGATAGGAAACACCATATATTTT. Supplemented by reference TRBV7-8 and TRBJ1-3, the full variable domain reads GAGVSQSPRYKVAKRGQDVALRCDPISGHVSLFWYQQALGQGPEFLTYFQNEAQLDKSGLPSDRFFAERPEGSVSTLKIQRTQQEDSAVYLCASSRSRSRSLIGNTIYFGEGSWLTVV.

This clonotype has a handful of counts. The rearrangement uses TRBV19 and TRBJ1-4, with a weak D call TRBD1 (5 bases). Germline V gene sequence: CDR1 LNHDA, CDR2 SQIVND (reference sequence). V dropped 5 bases and J dropped 0 bases, with 7 bases sitting between them. The CDR3 is 14 amino acids. The CDR3 nucleotides read TGTGCCAGTAGTTGGACAACAACTAATGAAAAACTGTTTTTT. As protein: CASSWTTTNEKLFF.

The sample holds many counts of this clonotype. The chain has TRBV7-2 and TRBJ2-7; 7 positions match TRBD2. The CDR3 has 14 amino acids. V lost 1 base, J lost 2 bases, and 2 bases stayed unmatched. CDR1 and CDR2 (germline): SGHTA, FQGNSA. The chain's CDR3 is CASSLGGGTYEQYF. The CDR3 DNA reads TGTGCCAGCAGCTTAGGCGGGGGAACCTACGAGCAGTACTTC.

This clonotype showed up many times. The V and J genes are TRBV12-3 or TRBV12-4 and TRBJ2-3; D is undetermined. CDR3 length: 14 amino acids. Trimming left V 2 bases short and J 3 bases short, with 9 bases between. The CDR3 loop is CASSLSLPTDTQYF. CDR3 nucleotide sequence: TGTGCCAGCAGTTTAAGTCTACCAACAGATACGCAGTATTTT.